This passage covers 3 T cell receptor beta chains from one sample sequenced in a study of T cells in Graves' hyperthyroidism and ophthalmopathy. RNA transcripts yielded amplified TCR beta CDR3 regions. An initial round of RT-PCR targeting the TCR CDR3 relied on the HTBI primer set. MiXCR, applied by TCRdb to the multiplex PCR reads, yields one record per CDR3 protein. The data hold a few hundred thousand distinct CDR3 sequences, with roughly 50% observed a single time. Input material: peripheral blood or thyroid tissue (not recorded which). These receptors all come from an adult woman with Graves' disease, either hyperthyroidism or ophthalmopathy (not recorded which).

V usage is TRBV7-2 and J usage is TRBJ2-7, with D unresolved. This CDR3 contains 13 residues. CDR1 SGHTA and CDR2 FQGNSA come from the germline V gene. V was trimmed by 1 base and J by 8 bases, leaving 12 bases between them. The CDR3 DNA follows: TGTGCCAGCAGCTTAGTAAGGGCGGATCAGCAGTACTTC. Protein product: CASSLVRADQQYF.

At least ten counts were recorded for this clonotype. The chain has TRBV29-1 and TRBJ2-6; no reliable D call. V lost 1 base and J lost 0, with 4 bases in between. The CDR3 covers 14 residues. Germline V CDR1 and CDR2: SQVTM, ANQGSEA. The CDR3 sequence: CSVEVRSGANVLTF. The CDR3 nucleotides are TGCAGCGTTGAAGTGCGCTCTGGGGCCAACGTCCTGACTTTC. Together with reference TRBV29-1 and TRBJ2-6, the CDR3 gives the full variable domain: SAVISQKPSRDICQRGTSLTIQCQVDSQVTMMFWYRQQPGQSLTLIATANQGSEATYESGFVIDKFPISRPNLTFSTLTVSNMSPEDSSIYLCSVEVRSGANVLTFGAGSRLTVL.

This clonotype was detected ten times or more. The J gene is TRBJ2-5, the V gene TRBV10-3, with D perhaps matching TRBD1 or TRBD2 (5 bases each). CDR1 and CDR2 from the germline V gene are ENHRY and SYGVKD. V lost 4 bases and J 5 bases, leaving 11 bases between the germline ends. This CDR3 spans 13 amino acids. The CDR3 reads CAISGRDGETQYF. The DNA for the CDR3 is TGTGCCATCAGTGGCCGGGACGGGGAGACCCAGTACTTC.